The 30 T cell receptor beta chains given below trace back to one sample, sequenced in a study of cytomegalovirus exposure and HLA in healthy donors. Vbeta (60) and Jbeta (13) primers were used in the PCR. Some clones are missing from TCRdb's copy, which holds only in-frame ones; the method was immunoSEQ multiplex PCR. The repertoire holds some 98,000 clones, with around three quarters as singletons. Source material: PBMCs. Receptor source: a human donor in good health.

This clone was observed a handful of times. The chain recombines TRBV2 with TRBJ2-2, with a tentative D call TRBD1 (5 bases). Trimming removed 2 bases at V and 4 bases at J, with 20 bases between. Germline CDR1 and CDR2: SNHLY and FYNNEI. This CDR3 has 18 residues. CDR3 in amino acids: CASSENYPTSTATGELFF. CDR3 coding DNA: TGTGCCAGCAGTGAAAATTACCCCACCTCGACAGCCACCGGGGAGCTGTTTTTT.

The chain employs TRBV6-5 and TRBJ1-5; 7 bases map to TRBD1. The germline CDR1 and CDR2 sequences are MNHEY and SVGAGI. The V segment lost 5 bases and the J segment 2 bases; nucleotides outside the gene matches: 6. The CDR3 totals 15 residues. CDR3 protein: CASSRWTGGNQPQHF. Written as DNA, the CDR3 is TGTGCCAGCAGTCGGTGGACAGGAGGCAATCAGCCCCAGCATTTT.

The gene calls are TRBV10-2 and TRBJ1-6; D perhaps matches TRBD1 (6 bases). V was shortened by 3 bases and J by 3 bases, with 6 bases between the two germline ends. Germline V CDR1 and CDR2: WSHSY, SAAADI. The CDR3 is made up of 14 amino acids. CDR3 loop: CASSDRGYNSPLHF. In DNA form, the CDR3 reads TGCGCCAGCAGTGACAGGGGCTATAATTCACCCCTCCACTTT.

This chain connects TRBV5-1 to TRBJ2-7; 11 bases are a match to TRBD2. The V and J ends lost 1 base and 4 bases, in that order; junction bases with no gene match: 4. Germline V lookup: CDR1 SGHRS, CDR2 YFSETQ. This CDR3 comprises 15 residues. In nucleotides, the CDR3 is TGCGCCAGCAGCTTGTTTAGCGGGGGGGGTTACGAGCAGTACTTC. As protein: CASSLFSGGGYEQYF.

The rearrangement links TRBV11-2 to TRBJ1-2, with D perhaps matching TRBD1 (5 bases). V dropped 5 bases and J dropped 2 bases, with 12 bases sitting between them. Germline lookup yields CDR1 SGHAT and CDR2 FQNNGV. The CDR3 covers 14 residues. The CDR3 bases are TGTGCCAGCAGCCGGGGGGGTATCAACTATGGCTACACCTTC. It translates to CASSRGGINYGYTF. Based on the CDR3 plus reference TRBV11-2 and TRBJ1-2, the full variable domain is EAGVAQSPRYKIIEKRQSVAFWCNPISGHATLYWYQQILGQGPKLLIQFQNNGVVDDSQLPKDRFSAERLKGVDSTLKIQPAKLEDSAVYLCASSRGGINYGYTFGSGTRLTVV.

The chain joins TRBV19 to TRBJ2-7; unclear D gene. This CDR3 region has 14 residues. From germline, CDR1 is LNHDA and CDR2 SQIVND (reference sequence). Between the trimmed V and J ends, which lost 6 bases and 3 bases, there was a span of 15 bases. CDR3 residues: CASSPGTDHYEQYF. The DNA of the CDR3 is TGTGCCAGTAGCCCCGGAACAGACCACTACGAGCAGTACTTC.

This clone appeared a single time. The chain couples TRBV7-9 to TRBJ1-5, with TRBD1 as a possible D gene (6 bases). V dropped 8 bases and J dropped 1 base, with 12 bases sitting between them. The germline CDR1 and CDR2 sequences are SEHNR and FQNEAQ (reference sequence). The CDR3 is made up of 14 amino acids. The CDR3 nucleotides read TGTGCCAGCGGTCCCGGACAGAGCAATCAGCCCCAGCATTTT. Translated, it gives CASGPGQSNQPQHF.

The chain has TRBV27 and TRBJ2-1, with TRBD1 matching over 7 bases. Germline values: CDR1 MNHEY, CDR2 SMNVEV (reference sequence). V gave up 6 bases and J gave up 0 bases; unmatched junction bases: 5. CDR3 length equals 15 residues. The CDR3 spells CASSRDRDSYNEQFF. The CDR3 DNA is TGTGCCAGCAGCCGAGACAGGGACTCCTACAATGAGCAGTTCTTC.

The chain employs TRBV5-1 and TRBJ2-2; 7 nucleotides match TRBD1. This CDR3 comprises 16 residues. Trimming at V came to 5 bases and at J to 0 bases, leaving 7 bases not matched to a gene. The germline V gene encodes CDR1 SGHRS and CDR2 YFSETQ. This CDR3 is CASSSPDRANTGELFF. The DNA for the CDR3 is TGCGCCAGCAGTTCTCCCGACAGGGCGAACACCGGGGAGCTGTTTTTT.

The V gene is TRBV6-5, the J gene TRBJ1-1, with D maybe TRBD1 (5 bases). Germline assignment: CDR1 MNHEY and CDR2 SVGAGI. The CDR3 covers 14 residues. V was cut by 7 bases and J by 4 bases, with 16 bases left in between. For the CDR3, the DNA is TGTGCCAGCATTGGGGGGGAAATTACCACTGAAGCTTTCTTT. This codes for CASIGGEITTEAFF.

The chain couples TRBV2 to TRBJ2-7, with unresolved D. V lost 5 bases and J 0 bases, leaving 11 bases between the germline ends. The CDR3 is 14 residues long. From germline, CDR1 is SNHLY and CDR2 FYNNEI. The CDR3 protein is CASSSDTYSYEQYF. The DNA of the CDR3 is TGTGCCAGCAGTTCTGACACTTACTCCTACGAGCAGTACTTC.

The chain combines TRBV6-6 with TRBJ1-1, with TRBD1 identical over 7 bases. With 5 bases clipped from V and 3 bases from J, the junction kept 9 bases outside the gene matches. The CDR3 consists of 15 residues. Germline V gives CDR1 MNHNY, CDR2 SVGAGI (reference sequence). The chain's CDR3 is CASSRQGWADTEAFF. The CDR3 DNA reads TGTGCCAGCAGTCGACAGGGTTGGGCGGACACTGAAGCTTTCTTT.

In this sample, this clone turned up once. J is TRBJ1-4 and V is TRBV11-2; D remains ambiguous. Between the trimmed V and J ends, which lost 8 bases and 4 bases, there was a span of 11 bases. The CDR3 has 13 residues. Germline loops: CDR1 SGHAT, CDR2 FQNNGV. Here the CDR3 DNA reads TGTGCCAGCGTGGGAGGGAGTAATGAAAAACTGTTTTTT. Amino acid sequence: CASVGGSNEKLFF.

V gene TRBV5-1 combines with J gene TRBJ1-3; D remains unclear. The germline V gene has CDR1 SGHRS and CDR2 YFSETQ. V dropped 4 bases and J dropped 0 bases, with 20 bases sitting between them. The CDR3 length is 18 residues. CDR3 in amino acids: CASSPTRLPRNSGNTIYF. The CDR3 DNA sequence: TGCGCCAGCAGCCCTACGAGACTCCCCAGAAACTCTGGAAACACCATATATTTT.

The rearrangement links TRBV5-6 to TRBJ2-7; a possible D gene is TRBD2 (5 bases). This CDR3 has 14 residues. Germline-derived CDR1 and CDR2 are SGHDT and YYEEEE. Trimming stripped 0 bases from V and 7 bases from J, with 14 bases between. CDR3 region: CASSLVGLPGEQYF. The DNA of the CDR3 is TGTGCCAGCAGCTTGGTTGGCCTCCCGGGGGAGCAGTACTTC.

This rearrangement joins TRBV9 to TRBJ2-2; possibly TRBD1 for D (5 bases). The CDR3 is 13 amino acids. Germline lookup yields CDR1 SGDLS and CDR2 YYNGEE. The V gene lost 0 bases and the J gene lost 8 bases, with 8 bases spanning the gap. The CDR3: CASSVGTGGELFF. The CDR3 DNA sequence: TGTGCCAGCAGCGTAGGAACAGGAGGGGAGCTGTTTTTT.

The genes are TRBV25-1 and TRBJ2-6; D is perhaps TRBD1 (6 bases). CDR1 is MGHDK, CDR2 SYGVNS, per germline. The CDR3 sequence is 16 residues long. The V and J ends lost 4 bases and 2 bases respectively, with 12 bases between them. CDR3 region: CASSGPTGTGANVLTF. CDR3 DNA sequence: TGTGCCAGCAGTGGCCCTACAGGGACTGGGGCCAACGTCCTGACTTTC.

The chain combines TRBV21-1 with TRBJ2-3; TRBD2 was called by the table and not checked on the DNA. TRBV21-1 constitutes a pseudogene. The CDR3 extends over 18 amino acids. The CDR3 DNA reads TGTGCCAGCAGCAAAGCGCTTTGGGGGGGAAGGAACACAGATACGCAGTATTTT. It codes for CASSKALWGGRNTDTQYF.

V and J are TRBV5-6 and TRBJ1-4, with a weak D call TRBD1 (5 bases). V was trimmed by 2 bases and J by 6 bases, leaving 11 bases between them. Germline V gene sequence: CDR1 SGHDT, CDR2 YYEEEE. This CDR3 contains 14 residues. The CDR3 DNA follows: TGTGCCAGCAGCTTTGGACAAGCATATGAAAAACTGTTTTTT. It specifies CASSFGQAYEKLFF. Combining the CDR3 with reference TRBV5-6 and TRBJ1-4 gives the whole variable domain DAGVTQSPTHLIKTRGQQVTLRCSPKSGHDTVSWYQQALGQGPQFIFQYYEEEERQRGNFPDRFSGHQFPNYSSELNVNALLLGDSALYLCASSFGQAYEKLFFGSGTQLSVL.

This rearrangement joins TRBV20-1 to TRBJ1-4, with D hard to call. V was trimmed by 5 bases and J by 5 bases, leaving 6 bases between them. This CDR3 is built from 11 residues. CDR1 and CDR2 from the germline V gene are DFQATT and SNEGSKA (reference sequence). The CDR3 sequence: CSAPSNEKLFF. The CDR3 DNA is TGCAGTGCTCCCTCCAATGAAAAACTGTTTTTT.

The chain carries TRBV4-1 and TRBJ1-2, with D uncertain. The CDR3 has 14 amino acids. Germline CDR1 and CDR2: MGHRA and YSYEKL. Trimming removed 0 bases from V and 11 bases from J, with 16 bases in between. CDR3 nucleotides: TGCGCCAGCAGCCAAGATTTTGCACCGCCTATGTACACCTTC. Translating gives CASSQDFAPPMYTF.

This sequence joins TRBV7-8 and TRBJ2-1; the match to TRBD2 covers 14 bases. The CDR3 is 18 residues long. CDR1 and CDR2 (germline): SGHVS, FQNEAQ. V shed 3 bases, J shed 0 bases, and the junction held 4 bases outside the gene matches. The CDR3 loop is CASSFGLAGGSSYNEQFF. In DNA, the CDR3 is TGTGCCAGCAGCTTTGGACTAGCGGGGGGAAGCTCCTACAATGAGCAGTTCTTC. Drawing the rest from reference TRBV7-8 and TRBJ2-1, the complete variable domain is GAGVSQSPRYKVAKRGQDVALRCDPISGHVSLFWYQQALGQGPEFLTYFQNEAQLDKSGLPSDRFFAERPEGSVSTLKIQRTQQEDSAVYLCASSFGLAGGSSYNEQFFGPGTRLTVL.

V usage is TRBV7-9 and J usage is TRBJ1-6; the match to TRBD1 covers 9 bases. The length of the CDR3 is 16 residues. Germline V gene sequence: CDR1 SEHNR, CDR2 FQNEAQ (reference sequence). V lost 5 bases to trimming and J lost 9 bases; unmatched junction nucleotides: 11. The CDR3 reads CASSAPTTGGSSPLHF. CDR3 sequence (DNA): TGTGCCAGCAGCGCTCCAACAACAGGGGGCAGTTCACCCCTCCACTTT.

This sequence joins TRBV6-1 and TRBJ1-2; TRBD1 might be the D (5 bases). This CDR3 region has 14 residues. The V end was cut by 0 bases, the J end by 7 bases, with 12 bases between. Germline V lookup: CDR1 MNHNS, CDR2 SASEGT. CDR3 residues: CASSEAGMQGGYTF. The CDR3 DNA is TGTGCCAGCAGTGAAGCAGGGATGCAGGGTGGCTACACCTTC.

The V and J genes are TRBV29-1 and TRBJ1-1; 10 nucleotides agree with TRBD1. V gave up 4 bases and J gave up 0 bases; unmatched junction bases: 5. This CDR3 is 15 amino acids long. Germline CDR1 SQVTM, CDR2 ANQGSEA. This chain's CDR3 is CSVGGTGVMNTEAFF. The CDR3 region has the DNA TGCAGCGTTGGGGGGACAGGGGTCATGAACACTGAAGCTTTCTTT.

The rearrangement uses TRBV30 and TRBJ1-2, with a possible D match to TRBD1 (6 bases). Germline V gene sequence: CDR1 GTSNPN, CDR2 SVGIG (reference sequence). Trimming took off 3 bases at V and 4 bases at J, with 12 bases between the two ends. The CDR3 runs to 13 residues. The CDR3 sequence is CAWRQGIGYGYTF. The CDR3, as DNA: TGTGCCTGGAGACAGGGAATCGGCTATGGCTACACCTTC.

The V and J genes are TRBV10-2 and TRBJ2-2, with TRBD1 identical over 12 bases. Germline CDR1 reads WSHSY; CDR2 reads SAAADI. The CDR3 is 17 residues long. V gave up 6 bases and J gave up 7 bases; unmatched junction bases: 12. In DNA form, the CDR3 reads TGCGCCAGCAGCCCGGGACAGGGGGCAGGTCCAAGCGGGGAGCTGTTTTTT. It specifies CASSPGQGAGPSGELFF.

The chain carries TRBV9 and TRBJ1-2; 8 nucleotides match TRBD1. J lost 3 bases, V lost 2 bases, and 6 bases had no gene match. CDR3 length: 15 amino acids. Germline V lookup: CDR1 SGDLS, CDR2 YYNGEE. The CDR3 loop is CASSVRQGWDYGYTF. Written as DNA, the CDR3 is TGTGCCAGCAGCGTCAGACAGGGGTGGGACTATGGCTACACCTTC.

The chain combines TRBV5-6 with TRBJ1-1; possibly TRBD1 for D (5 bases). The ends were cut back, 3 bases at V and 8 bases at J, with 11 bases in the middle. CDR1 SGHDT and CDR2 YYEEEE come from the germline V gene. CDR3 length equals 12 residues. CDR3 region: CASSSSHREAFF. The CDR3 DNA follows: TGTGCCAGCAGCTCTTCTCACAGGGAAGCTTTCTTT.

The chain's CDR3 is CASSWGLQETQYF. The CDR3 DNA reads as TGCGCCAGCAGCTGGGGACTACAAGAGACCCAGTACTTC. The chain employs TRBV5-1 and TRBJ2-5; TRBD2 aligns across 7 bases. V gave up 3 bases and J gave up 2 bases; unmatched junction bases: 1. Per the germline V gene, CDR1 is SGHRS and CDR2 is YFSETQ. This CDR3 is built from 13 residues.